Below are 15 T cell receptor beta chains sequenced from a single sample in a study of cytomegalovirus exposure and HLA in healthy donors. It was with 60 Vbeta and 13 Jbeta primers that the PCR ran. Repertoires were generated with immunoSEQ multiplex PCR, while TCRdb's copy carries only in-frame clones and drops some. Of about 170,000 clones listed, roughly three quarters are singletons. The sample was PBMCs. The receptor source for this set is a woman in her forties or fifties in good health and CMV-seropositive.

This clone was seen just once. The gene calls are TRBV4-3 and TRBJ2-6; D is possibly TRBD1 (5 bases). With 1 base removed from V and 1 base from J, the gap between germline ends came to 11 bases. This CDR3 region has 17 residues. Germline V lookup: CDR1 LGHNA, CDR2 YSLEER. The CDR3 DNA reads TGCGCCAGCAGCCAAGGGGCCGCAGGGTCTGGGGCCAACGTCCTGACTTTC. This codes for CASSQGAAGSGANVLTF.

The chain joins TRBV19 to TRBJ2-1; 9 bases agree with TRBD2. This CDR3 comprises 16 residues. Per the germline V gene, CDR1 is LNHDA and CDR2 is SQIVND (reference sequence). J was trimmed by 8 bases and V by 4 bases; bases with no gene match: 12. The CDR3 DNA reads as TGTGCCAGTAGTACCTCCCCAGGCGGGAGGGCTGATGAGCAGTTCTTC. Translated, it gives CASSTSPGGRADEQFF.

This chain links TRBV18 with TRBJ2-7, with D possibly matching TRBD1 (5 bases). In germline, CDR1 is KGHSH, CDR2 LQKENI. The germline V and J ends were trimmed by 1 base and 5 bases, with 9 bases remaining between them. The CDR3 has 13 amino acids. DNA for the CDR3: TGTGCCAGCTCACCACTCAGGGAAAACGAGCAGTACTTC. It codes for CASSPLRENEQYF.

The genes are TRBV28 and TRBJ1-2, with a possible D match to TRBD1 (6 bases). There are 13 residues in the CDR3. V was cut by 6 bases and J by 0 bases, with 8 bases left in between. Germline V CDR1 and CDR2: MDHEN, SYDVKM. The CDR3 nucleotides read TGTGCCAGCAGCAACAGGGCTAACTATGGCTACACCTTC. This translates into CASSNRANYGYTF.

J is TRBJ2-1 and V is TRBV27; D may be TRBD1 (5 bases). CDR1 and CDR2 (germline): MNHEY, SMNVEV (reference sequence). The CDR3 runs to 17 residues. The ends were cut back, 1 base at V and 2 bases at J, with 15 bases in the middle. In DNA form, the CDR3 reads TGTGCCAGCAGTTTATTCAGAGGAGAAGGGGCCTACAATGAGCAGTTCTTC. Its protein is CASSLFRGEGAYNEQFF.

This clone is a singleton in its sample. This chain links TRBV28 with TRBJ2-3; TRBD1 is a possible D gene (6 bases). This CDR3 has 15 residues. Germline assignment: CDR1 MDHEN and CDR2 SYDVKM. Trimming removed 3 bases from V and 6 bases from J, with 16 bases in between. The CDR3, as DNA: TGTGCCAGCAGTTTTTCCGACAGGTTGGGGGATACGCAGTATTTT. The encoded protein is CASSFSDRLGDTQYF.

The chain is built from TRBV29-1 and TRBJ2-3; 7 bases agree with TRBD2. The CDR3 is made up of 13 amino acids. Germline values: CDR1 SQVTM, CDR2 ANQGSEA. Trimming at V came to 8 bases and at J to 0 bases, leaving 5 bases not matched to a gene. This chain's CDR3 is CSFTSDSTDTQYF. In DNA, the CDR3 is TGCAGCTTCACTAGCGACAGCACAGATACGCAGTATTTT.

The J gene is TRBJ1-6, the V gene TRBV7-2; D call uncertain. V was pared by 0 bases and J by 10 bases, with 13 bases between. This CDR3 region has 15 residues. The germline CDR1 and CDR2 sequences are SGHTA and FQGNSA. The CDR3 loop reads CASSLAHPKVSPLHF. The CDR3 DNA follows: TGTGCCAGCAGCTTAGCGCACCCTAAAGTCTCACCCCTCCACTTT.

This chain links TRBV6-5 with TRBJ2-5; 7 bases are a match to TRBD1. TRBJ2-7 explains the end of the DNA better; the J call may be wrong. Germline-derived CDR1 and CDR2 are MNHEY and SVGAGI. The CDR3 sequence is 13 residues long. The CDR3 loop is CASKNRGTYEQYF. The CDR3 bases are TGTGCCAGCAAAAACAGGGGAACCTACGAGCAGTACTTC.

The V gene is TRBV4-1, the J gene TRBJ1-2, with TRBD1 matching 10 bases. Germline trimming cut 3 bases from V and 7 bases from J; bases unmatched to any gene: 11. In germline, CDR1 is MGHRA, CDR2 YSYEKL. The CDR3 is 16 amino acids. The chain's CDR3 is CASSHEWTGGLSGYTF. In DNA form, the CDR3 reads TGCGCCAGCAGCCACGAGTGGACAGGGGGGTTGAGTGGCTACACCTTC.

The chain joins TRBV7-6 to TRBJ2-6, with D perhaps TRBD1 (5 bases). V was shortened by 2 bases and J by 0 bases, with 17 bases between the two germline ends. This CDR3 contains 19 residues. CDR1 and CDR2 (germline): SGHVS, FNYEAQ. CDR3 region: CASSLWGRGESSGANVLTF. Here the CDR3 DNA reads TGTGCCAGCAGCTTATGGGGAAGGGGCGAAAGCTCTGGGGCCAACGTCCTGACTTTC.

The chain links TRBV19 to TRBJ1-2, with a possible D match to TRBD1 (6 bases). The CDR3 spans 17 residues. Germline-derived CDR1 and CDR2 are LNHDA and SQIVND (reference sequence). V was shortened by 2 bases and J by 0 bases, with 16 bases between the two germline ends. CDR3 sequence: CASSILSGALANYGYTF. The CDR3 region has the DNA TGTGCCAGTAGTATACTCTCAGGGGCCCTAGCTAACTATGGCTACACCTTC. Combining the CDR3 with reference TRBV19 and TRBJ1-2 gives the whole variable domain DGGITQSPKYLFRKEGQNVTLSCEQNLNHDAMYWYRQDPGQGLRLIYYSQIVNDFQKGDIAEGYSVSREKKESFPLTVTSAQKNPTAFYLCASSILSGALANYGYTFGSGTRLTVV.

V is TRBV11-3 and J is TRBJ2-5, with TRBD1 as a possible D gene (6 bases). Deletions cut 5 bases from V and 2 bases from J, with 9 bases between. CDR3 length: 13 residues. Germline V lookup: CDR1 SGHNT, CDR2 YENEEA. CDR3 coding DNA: TGTGCCAGCAGCATGGGACATCAAGAGACCCAGTACTTC. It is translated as CASSMGHQETQYF.

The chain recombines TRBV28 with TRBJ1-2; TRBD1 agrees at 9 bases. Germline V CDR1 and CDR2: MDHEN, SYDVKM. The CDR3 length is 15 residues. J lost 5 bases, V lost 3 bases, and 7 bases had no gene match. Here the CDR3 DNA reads TGTGCCAGCAGTTTGGGGACAGGGAATCTTTATGGCTACACCTTC. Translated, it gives CASSLGTGNLYGYTF.

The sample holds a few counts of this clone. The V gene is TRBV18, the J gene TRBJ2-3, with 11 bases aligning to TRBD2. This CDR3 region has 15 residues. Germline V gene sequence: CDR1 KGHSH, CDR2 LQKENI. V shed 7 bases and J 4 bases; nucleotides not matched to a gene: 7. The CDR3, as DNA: TGTGCCAGCTACCCTAGCGGGAGGAGGGCAGATACGCAGTATTTT. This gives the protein CASYPSGRRADTQYF.